The 27 T cell receptor beta chains reported below all come from one sample, sequenced in a study of cytomegalovirus exposure and HLA in healthy donors. The primer mix had 60 Vbeta and 13 Jbeta primers. Only in-frame clones appear in the TCRdb table, and some are missing; sequencing was by immunoSEQ multiplex PCR. The sample shows roughly 120,000 clones, around four fifths of them seen only once. The sequenced material came from PBMCs. The receptors shown here come from a man in his thirties or forties in good health and CMV-seropositive.

The chain uses TRBV25-1 and TRBJ1-2; 9 nucleotides line up with TRBD1. Germline V gene lookup returns CDR1 MGHDK and CDR2 SYGVNS. V dropped 6 bases and J dropped 8; count of bases not matched to a gene: 7. The CDR3 contains 13 residues. CDR3 protein: CASSGDRVLGYTF. CDR3 sequence (DNA): TGTGCCAGCAGCGGGGACAGGGTATTAGGCTACACCTTC.

This clone has only one observation. The J gene is TRBJ2-5, the V gene TRBV30; 7 bases are shared with TRBD1. The J call may not be correct, given that the DNA end is closer to TRBJ2-7. CDR1 is GTSNPN, CDR2 SVGIG, per germline (reference sequence). The CDR3 covers 14 residues. CDR3: CAWSQGDGLYEQYF. As DNA, the CDR3 is TGTGCCTGGAGTCAGGGGGACGGCCTTTACGAGCAGTACTTC.

This clone has a single count. V and J are TRBV7-2 and TRBJ2-2, with D maybe TRBD1 (5 bases). This CDR3 comprises 18 residues. Germline assignment: CDR1 SGHTA and CDR2 FQGNSA. Trimming left V 1 base short and J 2 bases short, with 17 bases between. CDR3 nucleotide sequence: TGTGCCAGCAGCTTAGTGATGTGGGCGACAGCCAACACCGGGGAGCTGTTTTTT. Its protein product is CASSLVMWATANTGELFF.

This rearrangement joins TRBV30 to TRBJ2-7, with a weak D call TRBD2 (6 bases). Deletions cut 0 bases from V and 7 bases from J, with 13 bases between. The germline gives CDR1 GTSNPN, CDR2 SVGIG (reference sequence). The CDR3 loop spans 13 amino acids. The CDR3 nucleotides are TGTGCCTGGAGTGTAGGAGGGGAGCGGGAGCAGTACTTC. Amino acids: CAWSVGGEREQYF.

Turning to this clone: The germline gene is not matched at one end of the junction; a read error may be the cause. V usage is TRBV7-9 and J usage is TRBJ2-2; D remains ambiguous. CDR1 is SEHNR and CDR2 is FQNEAQ in the germline V gene (reference sequence). The CDR3 is 13 residues long. The CDR3 sequence is CSSSFGNTGELFF. Here the CDR3 DNA reads TGTTCCAGCAGCTTCGGGAACACCGGGGAGCTGTTTTTT.

CDR3 DNA sequence: TGTGCCAGCAGTATAACGACAGGTTGGTACGAGCAGTACTTC. Amino acids: CASSITTGWYEQYF. The genes are TRBV28 and TRBJ2-5; a possible D gene is TRBD1 (6 bases). The J call may be wrong; the DNA end is better matched by TRBJ2-7. From germline, CDR1 is MDHEN and CDR2 SYDVKM. CDR3 size: 14 residues.

The chain recombines TRBV25-1 with TRBJ2-5; 7 bases line up with TRBD1. Near its end, the DNA agrees better with TRBJ2-7, so the J call may be wrong. The CDR3 totals 18 residues. The V gene's germline CDR1 is MGHDK and CDR2 SYGVNS. The CDR3 DNA reads TGTGCCAGCAGTGAAAAACATAACCCGGGACAGAGCTCCTACGAGCAGTACTTC. Protein product: CASSEKHNPGQSSYEQYF.

The CDR3 DNA reads as TGTGCCAATTTGCGCTCTACGGGACAACACGGACCGAGGTATGGCTACACCTTC. It translates to CANLRSTGQHGPRYGYTF. The chain combines TRBV2 with TRBJ1-2; D perhaps matches TRBD1 (6 bases). This CDR3 is 18 amino acids long. CDR1 is SNHLY, CDR2 FYNNEI, per germline. V was cut by 10 bases and J by 5 bases, with 32 bases left in between.

The chain has TRBV29-1 and TRBJ1-4; D gene ambiguous. CDR1 and CDR2 (germline): SQVTM, ANQGSEA. The V end was cut by 6 bases, the J end by 5 bases, with 16 bases between. The CDR3 length is 14 residues. As DNA, the CDR3 is TGCAGCGTCCCGCCGGGATTCACGAATGAAAAACTGTTTTTT. It specifies CSVPPGFTNEKLFF.

This chain joins TRBV27 and TRBJ2-2; 8 bases are a match to TRBD2. Trimming took 6 bases from V and 7 from J; bases not matched to a gene: 16. This CDR3 has 17 amino acids. The germline CDR1 and CDR2 sequences are MNHEY and SMNVEV (reference sequence). The CDR3 reads CASSPTAQSGRIGELFF. Here the CDR3 DNA reads TGTGCCAGCAGCCCTACGGCCCAAAGCGGGAGAATCGGGGAGCTGTTTTTT.

CDR3 amino acids: CASSYSYRATEAFF. CDR3 nucleotides: TGTGCCAGCAGTTACTCGTACAGGGCCACTGAAGCTTTCTTT. The chain employs TRBV6-5 and TRBJ1-1; D is perhaps TRBD1 (6 bases). Germline V gene data show CDR1 as MNHEY and CDR2 as SVGAGI. V was trimmed by 0 bases and J by 4 bases, leaving 9 bases between them. The CDR3 contains 14 residues.

This chain links TRBV20-1 with TRBJ1-2; D unresolved. Germline lookup yields CDR1 DFQATT and CDR2 SNEGSKA (reference sequence). Trimming pared 8 bases from V and 6 bases from J, leaving 13 bases between. The length of the CDR3 is 11 residues. The CDR3 loop is CSTTGLDGYTF. The CDR3 nucleotides read TGCAGTACCACCGGTCTGGATGGCTACACCTTC.

The chain couples TRBV7-6 to TRBJ1-1, with TRBD1 matching 8 bases. Germline CDR1 reads SGHVS; CDR2 reads FNYEAQ. With 4 bases clipped from V and 3 bases from J, the junction kept 7 bases outside the gene matches. This CDR3 contains 15 residues. CDR3 coding DNA: TGTGCCAGCAGCTCCTCGACAGGGGTGGACACTGAAGCTTTCTTT. It is translated as CASSSSTGVDTEAFF.

This chain joins TRBV19 and TRBJ1-1; no reliable D call. The CDR3 length is 11 residues. Trimming stripped 10 bases from V and 0 bases from J, with 6 bases between. In germline, CDR1 is LNHDA, CDR2 SQIVND (reference sequence). Here the CDR3 reads CATSMNTEAFF. CDR3 DNA: TGTGCCACCAGTATGAACACTGAAGCTTTCTTT. Full variable domain (missing parts from reference TRBV19 and TRBJ1-1): DGGITQSPKYLFRKEGQNVTLSCEQNLNHDAMYWYRQDPGQGLRLIYYSQIVNDFQKGDIAEGYSVSREKKESFPLTVTSAQKNPTAFYLCATSMNTEAFFGQGTRLTVV.

The chain couples TRBV10-1 to TRBJ2-1, with TRBD2 matching over 15 bases. This CDR3 has 18 amino acids. Germline V CDR1 and CDR2: WNHNN, SYGVQD (reference sequence). Trimming at V came to 4 bases and at J to 1 base, leaving 5 bases not matched to a gene. The CDR3, as DNA: TGCGCCAGCAGTGCATCGGGACTAGCGGGGGGTTCCTACAATGAGCAGTTCTTC. This codes for CASSASGLAGGSYNEQFF.

This clone was seen repeatedly, ten times or more. The chain couples TRBV25-1 to TRBJ2-1; 8 bases are shared with TRBD2. Germline CDR1 MGHDK, CDR2 SYGVNS. The CDR3 is 16 residues long. With V trimmed by 2 bases and J by 1 base, 4 bases remained unmatched. This CDR3 reads CASSEEQRGSYNEQFF. CDR3 nucleotides: TGTGCCAGCAGTGAAGAACAGCGGGGGTCCTACAATGAGCAGTTCTTC.

Worth noting for this clone: At one end the junction does not follow the germline gene, possibly because of a read error. V is TRBV7-7 and J is TRBJ2-3; the match to TRBD2 covers 8 bases. Germline V gene data show CDR1 as SSHAT and CDR2 as FNYEAQ (reference sequence). The CDR3 has 17 residues. In DNA form, the CDR3 reads TGTGCTAGCAGCTTCTCTCCGCGGGGGGCGGCTGGAGATACGCAGTATTTT. It encodes CASSFSPRGAAGDTQYF.

This clone was counted only a few times. The CDR3 loop is CASSASGTGGRHQPQHF. CDR3 DNA: TGTGCCAGCAGTGCATCCGGGACAGGGGGACGGCATCAGCCCCAGCATTTT. V is TRBV6-1 and J is TRBJ1-5; TRBD1 matches at 11 bases. This CDR3 comprises 17 residues. J lost 5 bases, V lost 4 bases, and 10 bases had no gene match. The V gene's germline CDR1 is MNHNS and CDR2 SASEGT.

This clone occurred a few times. The chain combines TRBV7-9 with TRBJ2-5; D possibly corresponds to TRBD2 (5 bases). In germline, CDR1 is SEHNR, CDR2 FQNEAQ (reference sequence). V was shortened by 6 bases and J by 7 bases, with 9 bases between the two germline ends. CDR3 length equals 11 residues. CDR3 protein: CASSAGGTQYF. CDR3 coding DNA: TGTGCCAGCAGTGCGGGCGGGACCCAGTACTTC.

This clone occurred a few times. The CDR3 loop reads CASSPGQGNKESNQPQHF. Written as DNA, the CDR3 is TGTGCCAGCAGCCCCGGACAGGGGAATAAGGAGAGCAATCAGCCCCAGCATTTT. V gene TRBV5-6 combines with J gene TRBJ1-5; 9 nucleotides line up with TRBD1. J lost 1 base, V lost 4 bases, and 12 bases had no gene match. Germline values: CDR1 SGHDT, CDR2 YYEEEE. The CDR3 has 18 residues.

This rearrangement joins TRBV11-3 to TRBJ1-1, with a possible D match to TRBD1 (6 bases). The germline CDR1 and CDR2 sequences are SGHNT and YENEEA. With 0 bases removed from V and 4 bases from J, the gap between germline ends came to 15 bases. There are 16 residues in the CDR3. In DNA, the CDR3 is TGTGCCAGCAGCTTAGATGGGTGGGGGCAGAGCACTGAAGCTTTCTTT. Translation gives CASSLDGWGQSTEAFF.

The rearrangement uses TRBV13 and TRBJ2-3, with a possible D match to TRBD2 (6 bases). Germline-derived CDR1 and CDR2 are PRHDT and FYEKMQ (reference sequence). Deletions cut 4 bases from V and 2 bases from J, with 19 bases between. CDR3 length equals 17 residues. CDR3 in DNA: TGTGCCAGCAGCTCATTAAGGAGCGGGTCCCTCACAGATACGCAGTATTTT. Protein product: CASSSLRSGSLTDTQYF.

The CDR3 DNA is TGTGCCAGCACGCGACTAGCGGGGGGGCAGAATACGCAGTATTTT. As protein: CASTRLAGGQNTQYF. The chain couples TRBV2 to TRBJ2-3, with TRBD2 matching over 14 bases. The CDR3 runs to 15 residues. The trim removed 7 bases at V and 7 bases at J, leaving 7 bases unmatched. Germline values: CDR1 SNHLY, CDR2 FYNNEI.

This chain connects TRBV18 to TRBJ2-3, with D maybe TRBD2 (5 bases). Trimming removed 3 bases at V and 0 bases at J, with 13 bases between. The CDR3 covers 16 residues. CDR1 is KGHSH and CDR2 is LQKENI in the germline V gene. CDR3 in amino acids: CASSPPALGSTDTQYF. The CDR3 nucleotides read TGTGCCAGCTCACCTCCGGCACTAGGTAGCACAGATACGCAGTATTTT.

The count of this clone is one. This chain links TRBV7-2 with TRBJ2-5; D might be TRBD2 (7 bases). V lost 1 base to trimming and J lost 5 bases, with 14 bases between them. The CDR3 runs to 15 residues. The germline V gene encodes CDR1 SGHTA and CDR2 FQGNSA. CDR3: CASSLVFRGAETQYF. CDR3 nucleotides: TGTGCCAGCAGCTTAGTGTTCCGGGGGGCGGAGACCCAGTACTTC.

This clone showed up just a few times. The chain combines TRBV11-2 with TRBJ2-7; 9 nucleotides match TRBD1. The CDR3 runs to 14 residues. Germline-derived CDR1 and CDR2 are SGHAT and FQNNGV. V gave up 6 bases and J gave up 3 bases; unmatched junction bases: 6. Here the CDR3 reads CASSWGQGDYEQYF. The CDR3 DNA sequence: TGTGCCAGCAGTTGGGGACAGGGAGACTACGAGCAGTACTTC.

In this sample, this clone turned up once. The sample contains more than one DNA sequence encoding this CDR3. The chain couples TRBV19 to TRBJ2-2; D is ambiguous. Trimming stripped 5 bases from V and 2 bases from J, with 6 bases between. The V gene's germline CDR1 is LNHDA and CDR2 SQIVND (reference sequence). The CDR3 contains 13 residues. CDR3 in amino acids: CASSSHNTGELFF. The CDR3 nucleotides read TGTGCCAGTAGTTCACACAACACCGGGGAGCTGTTTTTT.